Here is one T cell receptor beta chain with its context. The target antigen is unknown. This record belongs to a study of OX40 agonist ivuxolimab in advanced cancers. In the study overall: Patients received ivuxolimab, an agonistic anti-OX40 (CD134) antibody. The study enrolled dose-escalation patients with hepatocellular carcinoma, melanoma, renal cell or head and neck cancer.

The table came from immunoSEQ multiplex PCR; TCRdb's copy has only in-frame clones and leaves some out. Here the sample spans 82,000 or so clones, roughly 89% being singletons. The study, taken as a whole, reports: Some of the nonresponding patients also showed low levels of normalized T-cell clonal expansion. The study found that CD8+ T cells averaged more expanded clones than CD4+.

The germline gives CDR1 MNHEY, CDR2 SVGAGI. The CDR3 runs to 12 residues. Trimming removed 6 bases at V and 2 bases at J, with 7 bases between. This sequence originates from an adult with an advanced solid tumor such as melanoma, head and neck, liver or kidney cancer. The source material was CD4+ or CD8+ T cells sorted from blood, sampled in a trial of the OX40 agonist ivuxolimab. The chain employs TRBV6-5 and TRBJ1-2, with D possibly matching TRBD1 (5 bases). CDR3 region: CASSRDNYGYTF. As DNA, the CDR3 is TGTGCCAGCAGCCGGGACAACTATGGCTACACCTTC.